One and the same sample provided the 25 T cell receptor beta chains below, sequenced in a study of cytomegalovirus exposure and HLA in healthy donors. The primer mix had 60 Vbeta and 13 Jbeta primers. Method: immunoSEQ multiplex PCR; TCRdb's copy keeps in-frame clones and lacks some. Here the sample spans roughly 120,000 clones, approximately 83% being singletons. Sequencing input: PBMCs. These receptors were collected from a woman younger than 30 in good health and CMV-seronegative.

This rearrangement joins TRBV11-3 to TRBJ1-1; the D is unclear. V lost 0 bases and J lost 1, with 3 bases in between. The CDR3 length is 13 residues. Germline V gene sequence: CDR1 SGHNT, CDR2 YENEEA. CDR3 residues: CASSLDQNTEAFF. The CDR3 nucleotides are TGTGCCAGCAGCTTAGACCAGAACACTGAAGCTTTCTTT.

CDR3 DNA: TGTGCCACCAGCAGAGATAGGAGGGCAACCTACGAGCAGTACGTC. Its translation is CATSRDRRATYEQYV. The chain combines TRBV15 with TRBJ2-7; D is possibly TRBD2 (6 bases). V was clipped by 0 bases and J by 2 bases, with 11 bases between them. The CDR3 has 15 amino acids. The germline gives CDR1 LNHNV, CDR2 YYDKDF (reference sequence).

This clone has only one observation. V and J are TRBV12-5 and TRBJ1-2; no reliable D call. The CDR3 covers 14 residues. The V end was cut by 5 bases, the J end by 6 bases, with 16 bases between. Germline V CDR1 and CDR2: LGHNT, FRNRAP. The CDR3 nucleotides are TGTGCTAGTGGTCCCGAGGTGTACGGAAATGGCTACACCTTC. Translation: CASGPEVYGNGYTF. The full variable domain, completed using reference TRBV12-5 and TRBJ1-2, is DARVTQTPRHKVTEMGQEVTMRCQPILGHNTVFWYRQTMMQGLELLAYFRNRAPLDDSGMPKDRFSAEMPDATLATLKIQPSEPRDSAVYFCASGPEVYGNGYTFGSGTRLTVV.

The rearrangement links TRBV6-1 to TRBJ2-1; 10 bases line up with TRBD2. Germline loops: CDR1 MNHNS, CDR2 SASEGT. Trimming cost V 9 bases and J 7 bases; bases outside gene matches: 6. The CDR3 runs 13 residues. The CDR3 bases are TGTGCCAGTGTGGTAGCGGGGGGAAATGAGCAGTTCTTC. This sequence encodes CASVVAGGNEQFF.

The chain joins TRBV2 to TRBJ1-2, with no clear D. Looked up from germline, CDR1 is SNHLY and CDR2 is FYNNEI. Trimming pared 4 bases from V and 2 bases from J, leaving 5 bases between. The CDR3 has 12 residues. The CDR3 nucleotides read TGTGCCAGCAGTGTATTAAACTATGGCTACACCTTC. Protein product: CASSVLNYGYTF.

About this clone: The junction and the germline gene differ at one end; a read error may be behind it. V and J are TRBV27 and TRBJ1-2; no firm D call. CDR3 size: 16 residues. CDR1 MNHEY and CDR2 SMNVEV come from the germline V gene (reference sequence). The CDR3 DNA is TGTGCCGGCAGTTTCCGGAGGGCAGCAAACCCGGACGGCTACACCTTC. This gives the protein CAGSFRRAANPDGYTF.

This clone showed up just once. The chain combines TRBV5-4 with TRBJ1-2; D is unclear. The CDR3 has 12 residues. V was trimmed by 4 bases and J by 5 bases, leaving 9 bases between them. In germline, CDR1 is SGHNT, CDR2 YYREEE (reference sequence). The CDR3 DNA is TGTGCCAGCAGCCTTGCGGGGTATGGCTACACCTTC. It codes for CASSLAGYGYTF.

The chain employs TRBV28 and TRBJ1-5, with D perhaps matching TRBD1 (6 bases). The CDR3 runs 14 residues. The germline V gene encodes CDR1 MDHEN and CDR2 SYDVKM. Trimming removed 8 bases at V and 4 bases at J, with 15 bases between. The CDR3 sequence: CASFWGTLNQPQHF. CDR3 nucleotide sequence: TGTGCCAGCTTCTGGGGGACATTAAATCAGCCCCAGCATTTT.

CDR3: CASSLYGAGDYGYTF. The CDR3 nucleotides are TGCGCCAGCAGCTTGTACGGGGCAGGGGACTATGGCTACACCTTC. V and J are TRBV5-1 and TRBJ1-2, with D perhaps TRBD1 (6 bases). V was trimmed by 1 base and J by 3 bases, leaving 13 bases between them. Germline CDR1 reads SGHRS; CDR2 reads YFSETQ. The CDR3 has 15 amino acids.

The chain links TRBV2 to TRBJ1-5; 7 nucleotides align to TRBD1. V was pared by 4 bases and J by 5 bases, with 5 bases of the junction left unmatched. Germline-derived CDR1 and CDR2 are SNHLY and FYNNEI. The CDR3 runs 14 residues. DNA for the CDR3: TGTGCCAGCAGTGGGGACAGAGGATATCAGCCCCAGCATTTT. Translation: CASSGDRGYQPQHF.

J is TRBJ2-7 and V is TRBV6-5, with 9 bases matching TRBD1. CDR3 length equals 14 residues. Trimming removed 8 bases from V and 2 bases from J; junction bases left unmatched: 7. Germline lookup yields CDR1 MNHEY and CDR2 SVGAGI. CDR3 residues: CASSYGQGTYEQYF. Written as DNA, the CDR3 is TGTGCCAGCTCGTATGGACAGGGGACCTACGAGCAGTACTTC.

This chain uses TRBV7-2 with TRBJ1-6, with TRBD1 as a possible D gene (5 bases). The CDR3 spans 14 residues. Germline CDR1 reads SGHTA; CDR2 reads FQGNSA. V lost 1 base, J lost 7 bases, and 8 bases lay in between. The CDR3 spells CASSLVQANSPLHF. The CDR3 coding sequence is TGTGCCAGCAGCTTAGTACAGGCCAATTCACCCCTCCACTTT.

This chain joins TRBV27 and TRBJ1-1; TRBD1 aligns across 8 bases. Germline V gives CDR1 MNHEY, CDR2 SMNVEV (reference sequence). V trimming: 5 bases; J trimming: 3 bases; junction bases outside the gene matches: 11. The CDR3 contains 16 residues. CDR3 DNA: TGTGCCAGCAGTCCCTACCAGACAGGGGAGGACACTGAAGCTTTCTTT. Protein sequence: CASSPYQTGEDTEAFF.

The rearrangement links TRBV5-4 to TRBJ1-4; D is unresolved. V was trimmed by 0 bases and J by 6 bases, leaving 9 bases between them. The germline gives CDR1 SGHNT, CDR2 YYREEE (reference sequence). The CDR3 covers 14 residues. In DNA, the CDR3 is TGTGCCAGCAGCTTGGAAGGTGGGCATGAAAAACTGTTTTTT. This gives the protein CASSLEGGHEKLFF.

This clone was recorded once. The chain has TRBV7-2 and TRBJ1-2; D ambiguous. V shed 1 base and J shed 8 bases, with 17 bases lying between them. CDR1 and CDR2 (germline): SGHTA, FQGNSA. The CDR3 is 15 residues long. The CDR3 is CASSLVPGATRGYTF. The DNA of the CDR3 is TGTGCCAGCAGCTTAGTTCCGGGAGCCACGAGGGGCTACACCTTC.

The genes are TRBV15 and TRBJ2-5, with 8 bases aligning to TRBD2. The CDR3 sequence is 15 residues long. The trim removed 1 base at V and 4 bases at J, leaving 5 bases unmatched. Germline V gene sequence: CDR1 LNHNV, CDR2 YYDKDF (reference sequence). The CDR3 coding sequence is TGTGCCACCAGCAGAGGAGCGGGGGAGGGAGAGACCCAGTACTTC. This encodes CATSRGAGEGETQYF.

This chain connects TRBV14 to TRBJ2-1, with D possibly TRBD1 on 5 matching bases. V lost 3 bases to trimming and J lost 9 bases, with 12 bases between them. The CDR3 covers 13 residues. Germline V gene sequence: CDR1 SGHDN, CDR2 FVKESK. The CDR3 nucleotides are TGTGCCAGCAGCCAGACCAGGGATACTGAGCAGTTCTTC. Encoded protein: CASSQTRDTEQFF.

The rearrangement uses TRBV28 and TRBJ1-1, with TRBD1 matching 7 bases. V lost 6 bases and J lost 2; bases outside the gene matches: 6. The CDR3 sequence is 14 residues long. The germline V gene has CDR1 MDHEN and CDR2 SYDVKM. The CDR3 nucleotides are TGTGCCAGCAGGGCCGGGACAGCAAACACTGAAGCTTTCTTT. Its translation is CASRAGTANTEAFF.

The CDR3 DNA sequence: TGTGCCAGCAGCCCCGCGGGGATGAACACTGAAGCTTTCTTT. It is translated as CASSPAGMNTEAFF. V and J are TRBV5-5 and TRBJ1-1; D remains unclear. Germline V CDR1 and CDR2: SGHKS, YYEKEE (reference sequence). V gave up 4 bases and J gave up 0 bases, with 10 bases separating them. This CDR3 is built from 14 residues.

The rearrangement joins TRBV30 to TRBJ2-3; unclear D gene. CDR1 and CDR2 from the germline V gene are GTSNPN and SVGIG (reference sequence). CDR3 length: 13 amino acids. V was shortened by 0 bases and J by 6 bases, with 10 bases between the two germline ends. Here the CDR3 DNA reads TGTGCCTGGAGTGTACTTCTTGCGGATACGCAGTATTTT. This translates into CAWSVLLADTQYF.

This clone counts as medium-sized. The DNA of the CDR3 is TGCAGCGCCCAGACAGGCAATCAGCCCCAGCATTTT. Its protein is CSAQTGNQPQHF. The chain joins TRBV29-1 to TRBJ1-5; weak D call: TRBD1 (5 bases). The CDR3 is 12 residues long. V lost 7 bases and J 2 bases, leaving 9 bases between the germline ends. Per germline, CDR1 SQVTM and CDR2 ANQGSEA.

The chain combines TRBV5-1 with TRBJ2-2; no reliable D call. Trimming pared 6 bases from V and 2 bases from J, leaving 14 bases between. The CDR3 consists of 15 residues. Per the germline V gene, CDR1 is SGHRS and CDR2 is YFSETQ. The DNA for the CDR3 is TGCGCCAGCAAGCTCACCAGCGATAACACCGGGGAGCTGTTTTTT. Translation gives CASKLTSDNTGELFF.

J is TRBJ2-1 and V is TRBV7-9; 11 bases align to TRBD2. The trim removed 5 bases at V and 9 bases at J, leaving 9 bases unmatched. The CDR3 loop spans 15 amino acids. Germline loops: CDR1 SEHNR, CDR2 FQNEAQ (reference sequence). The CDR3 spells CASSRTSGSGSEQFF. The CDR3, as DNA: TGTGCCAGCAGCCGTACTAGCGGGAGCGGGAGTGAGCAGTTCTTC.

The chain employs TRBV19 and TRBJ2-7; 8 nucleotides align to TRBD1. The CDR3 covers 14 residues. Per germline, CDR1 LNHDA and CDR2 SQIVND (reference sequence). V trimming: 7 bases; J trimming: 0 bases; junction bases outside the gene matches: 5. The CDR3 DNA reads TGTGCCAGTACTAAGACAGGGGCCTCCTACGAGCAGTACTTC. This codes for CASTKTGASYEQYF.

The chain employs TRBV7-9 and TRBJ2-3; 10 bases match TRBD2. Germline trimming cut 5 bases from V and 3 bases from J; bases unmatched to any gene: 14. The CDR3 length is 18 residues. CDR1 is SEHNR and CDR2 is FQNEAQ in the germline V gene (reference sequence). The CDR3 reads CASSPWDDGLAVTDTQYF. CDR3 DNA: TGTGCCAGCAGCCCCTGGGACGACGGACTAGCGGTGACAGATACGCAGTATTTT. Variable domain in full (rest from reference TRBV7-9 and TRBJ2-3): DTGVSQNPRHKITKRGQNVTFRCDPISEHNRLYWYRQTLGQGPEFLTYFQNEAQLEKSRLLSDRFSAERPKGSFSTLEIQRTEQGDSAMYLCASSPWDDGLAVTDTQYFGPGTRLTVL.